A selection of T cell receptor beta chains follows, all from one sample in a study of blood T cell repertoires in COVID-19. TCRdb's copy holds only in-frame clones and misses some; the assay was immunoSEQ multiplex PCR. This table holds 190,000 or so clones, around 90% found once. Sequenced material: peripheral blood. The receptors were sampled from a middle-aged man with active or convalescent COVID-19. The CDR3 runs from the conserved cysteine through the conserved F or W. D genes are given only for firm matches. For some rows the clone size is stated as once, few or many, or as a class when expanded; others skip it.

d_call: -; clone_size: -; j_call: TRBJ1-1; v_call: TRBV7-3; cdr3_aa: CASSFQGNTEAFF; cdr3_nt: TGTGCCAGCAGCTTTCAGGGGAACACTGAAGCTTTCTTT
d_call: -; clone_size: -; j_call: TRBJ2-2; v_call: TRBV9; cdr3_aa: CASSVEQGGIGELFF; cdr3_nt: TGTGCCAGCAGCGTAGAACAGGGTGGAATCGGGGAGCTGTTTTTT
d_call: TRBD1; clone_size: -; j_call: TRBJ1-2; v_call: TRBV7-2; cdr3_aa: CASSPFPGQGGYGYTF; cdr3_nt: TGTGCCAGCAGCCCCTTTCCGGGACAGGGGGGATATGGCTACACCTTC
d_call: -; clone_size: -; j_call: TRBJ1-6; v_call: TRBV5-6; cdr3_aa: CASSFWLLNSPLHF; cdr3_nt: TGTGCCAGCAGCTTCTGGCTGCTTAATTCACCCCTCCACTTT
d_call: TRBD1; clone_size: -; j_call: TRBJ1-4; v_call: TRBV30; cdr3_aa: CAWSVELGTGDEKLFF; cdr3_nt: TGTGCCTGGAGTGTGGAGTTGGGGACAGGAGACGAAAAACTGTTTTTT
d_call: -; clone_size: -; j_call: TRBJ1-5; v_call: TRBV19; cdr3_aa: CASDPGWNQPQHF; cdr3_nt: TGTGCCAGTGACCCGGGATGGAATCAGCCCCAGCATTTT
d_call: -; clone_size: -; j_call: TRBJ1-5; v_call: TRBV21-1; cdr3_aa: CASSKVEGEANSNQPQHF; cdr3_nt: TGTGCCAGCAGCAAAGTGGAGGGTGAGGCAAATAGCAATCAGCCCCAGCATTTT
d_call: -; clone_size: -; j_call: TRBJ1-6; v_call: TRBV28; cdr3_aa: CASSFISGLGNSPLHF; cdr3_nt: TGTGCCAGCAGTTTCATATCAGGGTTGGGCAATTCACCCCTCCACTTT
d_call: TRBD2; clone_size: -; j_call: TRBJ2-1; v_call: TRBV11-2; cdr3_aa: CASSLFLAGGNEQFF; cdr3_nt: TGTGCCAGCAGCTTATTTTTAGCGGGGGGTAATGAGCAGTTCTTC
d_call: TRBD1; clone_size: -; j_call: TRBJ1-3; v_call: TRBV2; cdr3_aa: CASSWSLGGQGAQSSGNTIYF; cdr3_nt: TGTGCCAGCAGTTGGAGCCTGGGGGGACAGGGGGCGCAGAGTTCTGGAAACACCATATATTTT
d_call: -; clone_size: -; j_call: TRBJ2-1; v_call: TRBV11-1; cdr3_aa: CASSFGQASLEQFF; cdr3_nt: TGTGCCAGCAGCTTTGGCCAGGCTAGCCTTGAGCAGTTCTTC
d_call: TRBD1; clone_size: -; j_call: TRBJ1-1; v_call: TRBV28; cdr3_aa: CASSLKRGHTEAFF; cdr3_nt: TGTGCCAGCAGCTTGAAGAGGGGGCACACTGAAGCTTTCTTT
d_call: TRBD1; clone_size: -; j_call: TRBJ1-2; v_call: TRBV6-5; cdr3_aa: CASSYSTGEMQGYTF; cdr3_nt: TGTGCCAGCAGCTACTCGACAGGGGAGATGCAGGGCTACACCTTC
d_call: -; clone_size: -; j_call: TRBJ2-5; v_call: TRBV19; cdr3_aa: CASSIKGVQETQYF; cdr3_nt: TGTGCCAGTAGTATTAAGGGGGTCCAAGAGACCCAGTACTTC
d_call: -; clone_size: -; j_call: TRBJ1-6; v_call: TRBV19; cdr3_aa: CASSRGVSYNSPLHF; cdr3_nt: TGTGCCAGTAGTCGAGGAGTCTCCTATAATTCACCCCTCCACTTT
d_call: -; clone_size: few; j_call: TRBJ1-3; v_call: TRBV28; cdr3_aa: CASSRQGQLFSGNTIYF; cdr3_nt: TGTGCCAGCAGTCGCCAAGGACAGCTCTTCTCTGGAAACACCATATATTTT
d_call: -; clone_size: -; j_call: TRBJ2-1; v_call: TRBV18; cdr3_aa: CASSPSSSYNEQFF; cdr3_nt: TGTGCCAGCTCACCATCGAGCTCCTACAATGAGCAGTTCTTC
d_call: TRBD2; clone_size: -; j_call: TRBJ2-3; v_call: TRBV2; cdr3_aa: CASSGSGGVTDTQYF; cdr3_nt: TGTGCCAGCAGTGGAAGCGGGGGGGTTACAGATACGCAGTATTTT
d_call: TRBD1; clone_size: -; j_call: TRBJ1-4; v_call: TRBV7-2; cdr3_aa: CASSPSGQLNYEKLFF; cdr3_nt: TGTGCCAGCAGCCCCTCGGGACAGCTCAATTATGAAAAACTGTTTTTT
d_call: -; clone_size: -; j_call: TRBJ2-5; v_call: TRBV9; cdr3_aa: CASSPSSGSSETQYF; cdr3_nt: TGTGCCAGCAGCCCCTCGTCAGGGTCGTCGGAGACCCAGTACTTC
d_call: -; clone_size: -; j_call: TRBJ1-1; v_call: TRBV5-1; cdr3_aa: CASSPEVGTEAFF; cdr3_nt: TGCGCCAGCAGCCCCGAGGTGGGCACTGAAGCTTTCTTT
d_call: TRBD1; clone_size: -; j_call: TRBJ2-5; v_call: TRBV2; cdr3_aa: CASPGTGGETQYF; cdr3_nt: TGTGCCAGCCCCGGGACAGGGGGAGAGACCCAGTACTTC
d_call: -; clone_size: -; j_call: TRBJ1-1; v_call: TRBV6-2/TRBV6-3; cdr3_aa: CASSYPIQRTGKAFF; cdr3_nt: TGTGCCAGCAGTTACCCGATCCAACGAACAGGGAAAGCTTTCTTT
d_call: -; clone_size: -; j_call: TRBJ1-2; v_call: TRBV5-8; cdr3_aa: CASSFAGIF; cdr3_nt: TGTGCCAGCAGCTTTGCGGGGATCTTC
d_call: -; clone_size: -; j_call: TRBJ2-6; v_call: TRBV4-3; cdr3_aa: CASSQDWTTGANVLTF; cdr3_nt: TGCGCCAGCAGCCAAGACTGGACAACTGGGGCCAACGTCCTGACTTTC
d_call: -; clone_size: -; j_call: TRBJ1-2; v_call: TRBV2; cdr3_aa: CASSEYGGQSGYTF; cdr3_nt: TGTGCCAGCAGTGAATACGGGGGGCAGAGTGGCTACACCTTC
d_call: TRBD1; clone_size: once; j_call: TRBJ1-1; v_call: TRBV7-9; cdr3_aa: CASSPTTGGQDTEAFF; cdr3_nt: TGTGCCAGCAGCCCAACAACAGGGGGCCAGGACACTGAAGCTTTCTTT
d_call: TRBD1; clone_size: -; j_call: TRBJ2-7; v_call: TRBV4-2; cdr3_aa: CASSQASDRYYEQYF; cdr3_nt: TGTGCCAGCAGCCAAGCCTCGGACAGGTACTACGAGCAGTACTTC
d_call: -; clone_size: once; j_call: TRBJ1-6; v_call: TRBV27; cdr3_aa: CASSLAAVNSPLHF; cdr3_nt: TGTGCCAGCAGTTTAGCGGCAGTTAATTCACCCCTCCACTTT
d_call: TRBD2; clone_size: -; j_call: TRBJ2-5; v_call: TRBV5-1; cdr3_aa: CACREVAGGQETQYF; cdr3_nt: TGCGCCTGCCGTGAGGTAGCGGGGGGACAAGAGACCCAGTACTTC
d_call: -; clone_size: few; j_call: TRBJ2-3; v_call: TRBV4-1; cdr3_aa: CASSQGATTNTDTQYF; cdr3_nt: TGCGCCAGCAGCCAGGGGGCCACCACCAACACAGATACGCAGTATTTT
d_call: -; clone_size: -; j_call: TRBJ2-1; v_call: TRBV9; cdr3_aa: CASSVGQGAYNEQFF; cdr3_nt: TGTGCCAGCAGCGTAGGGCAGGGTGCGTACAATGAGCAGTTCTTC
d_call: TRBD1; clone_size: -; j_call: TRBJ1-6; v_call: TRBV6-6; cdr3_aa: CASSYSAGTGVFSLHF; cdr3_nt: TGTGCCAGCAGTTACTCGGCCGGGACAGGGGTTTTTTCCCTCCACTTT
d_call: -; clone_size: -; j_call: TRBJ2-3; v_call: TRBV5-4; cdr3_aa: CASSLGGGASPTDTQYF; cdr3_nt: TGTGCCAGCAGCTTGGGAGGGGGGGCGTCCCCCACAGATACGCAGTATTTT
d_call: -; clone_size: -; j_call: TRBJ1-1; v_call: TRBV28; cdr3_aa: CASSYSQNTEAFF; cdr3_nt: TGTGCCAGCAGTTATTCACAGAACACTGAAGCTTTCTTT
d_call: -; clone_size: -; j_call: TRBJ2-3; v_call: TRBV4-1; cdr3_aa: CASSQDPPGSSTDTQYF; cdr3_nt: TGCGCCAGCAGCCAAGATCCCCCGGGGTCTAGCACAGATACGCAGTATTTT
d_call: TRBD1; clone_size: -; j_call: TRBJ1-1; v_call: TRBV5-1; cdr3_aa: CASSWGDRNTEAFF; cdr3_nt: TGCGCCAGCAGCTGGGGGGACAGAAACACTGAAGCTTTCTTT
d_call: TRBD1; clone_size: -; j_call: TRBJ1-5; v_call: TRBV6-2/TRBV6-3; cdr3_aa: CASSEEGASPHSNQPQHF; cdr3_nt: TGTGCCAGCAGTGAGGAGGGGGCAAGCCCTCATAGCAATCAGCCCCAGCATTTT
d_call: -; clone_size: -; j_call: TRBJ2-5; v_call: TRBV4-3; cdr3_aa: CASSPFQGVGTQYF; cdr3_nt: TGCGCCAGCAGCCCCTTCCAGGGTGTGGGGACCCAGTACTTC
d_call: -; clone_size: -; j_call: TRBJ1-1; v_call: TRBV6-5; cdr3_aa: CASSPRSTEAFF; cdr3_nt: TGTGCCAGCAGTCCCAGGTCCACTGAAGCTTTCTTT
d_call: -; clone_size: few; j_call: TRBJ2-3; v_call: TRBV20-1; cdr3_aa: CSASLAGASSQYF; cdr3_nt: TGCAGTGCTAGTCTGGCGGGGGCCTCTTCTCAGTATTTT
d_call: TRBD1; clone_size: few; j_call: TRBJ2-1; v_call: TRBV7-9; cdr3_aa: CASGKETGNNEQFF; cdr3_nt: TGTGCCAGCGGGAAAGAGACAGGGAATAATGAGCAGTTCTTC
d_call: -; clone_size: -; j_call: TRBJ1-2; v_call: TRBV5-1; cdr3_aa: CASSGGNYGYTF; cdr3_nt: TGCGCCAGCAGCGGGGGGAACTATGGCTACACCTTC
d_call: TRBD1; clone_size: many; j_call: TRBJ2-7; v_call: TRBV11-1; cdr3_aa: CASSPGTGGEFEQYF; cdr3_nt: TGTGCCAGCAGCCCAGGGACAGGGGGAGAATTCGAGCAGTACTTC
d_call: TRBD1; clone_size: -; j_call: TRBJ2-7; v_call: TRBV24-1; cdr3_aa: CATSDSGRTGGSYEQYF; cdr3_nt: TGTGCCACCAGTGATTCCGGAAGGACAGGGGGCTCCTACGAGCAGTACTTC
d_call: TRBD2; clone_size: -; j_call: TRBJ2-3; v_call: TRBV27; cdr3_aa: CASSFLLAGGIADTQYF; cdr3_nt: TGTGCCAGCAGTTTCTTGTTAGCGGGGGGCATCGCAGATACGCAGTATTTT
d_call: TRBD1; clone_size: -; j_call: TRBJ1-1; v_call: TRBV28; cdr3_aa: CASSRSDRVNTEAFF; cdr3_nt: TGTGCCAGCAGTCGCTCGGACAGGGTGAACACTGAAGCTTTCTTT
d_call: -; clone_size: -; j_call: TRBJ1-2; v_call: TRBV30; cdr3_aa: CAWSVMSGYGYTF; cdr3_nt: TGTGCCTGGAGTGTCATGTCAGGATATGGCTACACCTTC
d_call: -; clone_size: once; j_call: TRBJ1-3; v_call: TRBV7-9; cdr3_aa: CASSLDWRGQGNTIYF; cdr3_nt: TGTGCCAGCAGCTTAGATTGGCGGGGGCAAGGAAACACCATATATTTT
d_call: -; clone_size: once; j_call: TRBJ2-2; v_call: TRBV5-1; cdr3_aa: CASSRRGANTGELFF; cdr3_nt: TGCGCCAGCAGTAGGCGGGGAGCAAACACCGGGGAGCTGTTTTTT
d_call: -; clone_size: -; j_call: TRBJ1-1; v_call: TRBV4-1; cdr3_aa: CASTSSRTSNTEAFF; cdr3_nt: TGCGCCAGCACTTCCAGTAGGACATCGAACACTGAAGCTTTCTTT
d_call: TRBD2; clone_size: -; j_call: TRBJ2-1; v_call: TRBV3-1/TRBV3-2; cdr3_aa: CASSQGAGGLYYNEQFF; cdr3_nt: TGTGCCAGCAGCCAAGGGGCGGGGGGCTTATACTACAATGAGCAGTTCTTC
d_call: -; clone_size: -; j_call: TRBJ1-2; v_call: TRBV14; cdr3_aa: CASSQDQGSYGYTF; cdr3_nt: TGTGCCAGCAGCCAAGATCAAGGGAGCTATGGCTACACCTTC
d_call: TRBD2; clone_size: once; j_call: TRBJ2-7; v_call: TRBV5-1; cdr3_aa: CASSLGQLAGAGEQYF; cdr3_nt: TGCGCCAGCAGCTTGGGACAACTAGCGGGGGCTGGTGAGCAGTACTTC
d_call: -; clone_size: -; j_call: TRBJ1-5; v_call: TRBV28; cdr3_aa: CASSLVTIPMYSNQPQHF; cdr3_nt: TGTGCCAGCAGTTTGGTGACTATCCCCATGTATAGCAATCAGCCCCAGCATTTT